This record covers a single T cell receptor (beta chain). This entry is derived from a study of blood T cell repertoires in COVID-19. Study summary: Samples of COVID-19 (acute and convalescent) were obtained from the United States, Italy and Spain. Sources were T cells, B-cell-depleted T cells, or PBMCs; the material itself was cDNA or gDNA.

Per the original data handling: From reference gene primer amplification, estimates of nucleated cell counts were derived. Produced via immunoSEQ multiplex PCR; TCRdb's table is partial and in-frame only. V, J and clone size are those of that table, while D and trimming were read from the DNA. The sample lists approximately 120,000 clones, approximately 83% occurring once. With V trimmed by 4 bases and J by 5 bases, 5 bases remained unmatched. The germline gives CDR1 SGHTS, CDR2 YDEGEE. The CDR3 has 15 residues. The clonotype comes from a woman older than 75 with acute or convalescent COVID-19. Material: peripheral blood. The V call is TRBV5-8, the J call TRBJ1-4, with 10 bases identical to TRBD1. CDR3 sequence (DNA): TGTGCCAGCAGCGGCCCGGGACAGGGGAATGAAAAACTGTTTTTT. Its protein is CASSGPGQGNEKLFF.